The 16 T cell receptor beta chains in this list originate from one sample, sequenced in a study of CD8+ T cells in alopecia areata. cDNA serving as the sequencing template came from extracted, reverse transcribed RNA. Profiling relied on immunoSEQ multiplex PCR, and the TCRdb table lists in-frame clones only, not all of them. The sample consists of roughly 150,000 clones, around 55% of them appearing once. Sequencing was performed on CD4+ T cells sorted from blood. These receptors were taken from a human donor in good health.

The rearrangement joins TRBV4-1 to TRBJ2-1; 9 nucleotides align to TRBD2. Germline V gene lookup returns CDR1 MGHRA and CDR2 YSYEKL. The ends lost 3 bases at V and 3 bases at J; junction bases unmatched: 3. CDR3 length: 15 amino acids. Here the CDR3 DNA reads TGCGCCAGCAGCCAGACTAGCGGAATCTACAATGAGCAGTTCTTC. Translation gives CASSQTSGIYNEQFF.

The chain links TRBV29-1 to TRBJ2-2, with 8 bases matching TRBD2. Unmatched junction bases numbered 3, after V lost 5 bases and J lost 10 bases. CDR1 is SQVTM and CDR2 is ANQGSEA in the germline V gene. The CDR3 runs to 11 residues. CDR3 sequence reads: CSVRGGMELFF. In DNA, the CDR3 is TGCAGCGTTCGGGGGGGGATGGAGCTGTTTTTT.

The rearrangement joins TRBV4-1 to TRBJ2-1; 7 bases align to TRBD2. The CDR3 is 16 residues long. With 4 bases clipped from V and 5 bases from J, the junction kept 11 bases outside the gene matches. The germline CDR1 and CDR2 sequences are MGHRA and YSYEKL. The CDR3 nucleotides read TGCGCCAGCAGCCCGCCGGGGCTAGCGGAGAACAATGAGCAGTTCTTC. Protein product: CASSPPGLAENNEQFF.

The chain uses TRBV5-1 and TRBJ2-7, with 10 bases lining up with TRBD2. V shed 2 bases, J shed 5 bases, and the junction held 7 bases outside the gene matches. Germline V lookup: CDR1 SGHRS, CDR2 YFSETQ. The length of the CDR3 is 15 residues. CDR3 residues: CASSFGLAGVHEQYF. The CDR3 DNA sequence: TGCGCCAGCAGCTTCGGTCTAGCGGGAGTTCACGAGCAGTACTTC. Variable domain in full (rest from reference TRBV5-1 and TRBJ2-7): KAGVTQTPRYLIKTRGQQVTLSCSPISGHRSVSWYQQTPGQGLQFLFEYFSETQRNKGNFPGRFSGRQFSNSRSEMNVSTLELGDSALYLCASSFGLAGVHEQYFGPGTRLTVT.

This rearrangement joins TRBV6-6 to TRBJ2-7; D gene uncertain. The CDR3 runs to 12 residues. Between the trimmed V and J ends, which lost 5 bases and 4 bases, there was a span of 9 bases. Germline V gene sequence: CDR1 MNHNY, CDR2 SVGAGI (reference sequence). As DNA, the CDR3 is TGTGCCAGCAGTCGGGTCAGTTACGAGCAGTACTTC. It yields the protein CASSRVSYEQYF.

The chain combines TRBV10-3 with TRBJ2-1, with TRBD2 identical over 7 bases. CDR1 is ENHRY and CDR2 is SYGVKD in the germline V gene. The ends lost 1 base at V and 2 bases at J; junction bases unmatched: 5. CDR3 size: 16 residues. The CDR3, as DNA: TGTGCCATCAGTGAGTACACGGGAGGTGCCTACAATGAGCAGTTCTTC. Protein: CAISEYTGGAYNEQFF.

CDR3 sequence: CSVEEGTLRTGAYEQYF. The CDR3 nucleotides read TGCAGCGTTGAAGAGGGGACCCTTAGGACAGGGGCCTACGAGCAGTACTTC. The chain is built from TRBV29-1 and TRBJ2-7, with 9 nucleotides matching TRBD1. Germline loops: CDR1 SQVTM, CDR2 ANQGSEA. The CDR3 has 17 residues. V dropped 0 bases and J dropped 2; count of bases not matched to a gene: 11.

This clone was seen more than once but under ten times. V gene TRBV19 combines with J gene TRBJ2-5; possible D gene TRBD2, 5 bases. The CDR3 consists of 12 residues. Trimming took 8 bases from V and 5 from J, leaving 12 bases between them. Germline V gene data show CDR1 as LNHDA and CDR2 as SQIVND (reference sequence). CDR3 amino acids: CASGSEGETQYF. Written as DNA, the CDR3 is TGTGCCAGTGGGAGCGAGGGCGAGACCCAGTACTTC.

J is TRBJ1-5 and V is TRBV29-1; TRBD1 matches at 8 bases. Looked up from germline, CDR1 is SQVTM and CDR2 is ANQGSEA. The CDR3 runs 12 residues. J lost 4 bases, V lost 4 bases, and 0 bases had no gene match. CDR3: CSVGTGNQPQHF. DNA for the CDR3: TGCAGCGTTGGGACAGGGAATCAGCCCCAGCATTTT.

The chain has TRBV27 and TRBJ2-1; TRBD2 matches 11 bases. The length of the CDR3 is 15 residues. V lost 6 bases to trimming and J lost 6 bases; unmatched junction nucleotides: 7. CDR1 MNHEY and CDR2 SMNVEV come from the germline V gene (reference sequence). Here the CDR3 DNA reads TGTGCCAGCAGCCTACTAGCGGGAGTTGGCAATGAGCAGTTCTTC. Its protein is CASSLLAGVGNEQFF.

This rearrangement joins TRBV28 to TRBJ1-2; possible D gene TRBD1, 5 bases. V gave up 4 bases and J gave up 8 bases, with 11 bases separating them. Germline-derived CDR1 and CDR2 are MDHEN and SYDVKM. The CDR3 length is 12 residues. The CDR3 coding sequence is TGTGCCAGCAGTTCCCTCGGGGACGGCTACACCTTC. It encodes CASSSLGDGYTF.

This clone occurred once. The chain links TRBV29-1 to TRBJ2-1, with D unclear. V was trimmed by 4 bases and J by 0 bases, leaving 13 bases between them. This CDR3 comprises 15 residues. Germline assignment: CDR1 SQVTM and CDR2 ANQGSEA. In nucleotides, the CDR3 is TGCAGCGTTGGGCGAGGTCTCAGCTCCTACAATGAGCAGTTCTTC. Protein: CSVGRGLSSYNEQFF.

This clone was detected only a few times. The chain combines TRBV28 with TRBJ2-1; 10 nucleotides agree with TRBD1. Trimming cost V 6 bases and J 4 bases; bases outside gene matches: 9. Germline V lookup: CDR1 MDHEN, CDR2 SYDVKM. The CDR3 is 16 residues long. The CDR3 region has the DNA TGTGCCAGCAGCGCAAGGGGACAGGGGTTGTACAATGAGCAGTTCTTC. Translating gives CASSARGQGLYNEQFF.

The chain uses TRBV11-2 and TRBJ1-2; D is perhaps TRBD1 (5 bases). Germline V gene data show CDR1 as SGHAT and CDR2 as FQNNGV. Trimming removed 6 bases from V and 4 bases from J, with 15 bases in between. The CDR3 extends over 14 amino acids. This CDR3 is CASSSAGEVYGYTF. The CDR3 DNA is TGTGCCAGCAGTTCAGCGGGGGAAGTCTATGGCTACACCTTC.

This clone was counted only a few times. The J gene is TRBJ1-2, the V gene TRBV30, with no clear D. V lost 8 bases to trimming and J lost 8 bases, with 18 bases between them. Germline-derived CDR1 and CDR2 are GTSNPN and SVGIG (reference sequence). This CDR3 is 12 amino acids long. This chain's CDR3 is CARRHSAQGYTF. Written as DNA, the CDR3 is TGTGCCAGACGACACTCCGCCCAGGGCTACACCTTC.

This chain links TRBV6-4 with TRBJ2-1; weak D call: TRBD1 (6 bases). Germline lookup yields CDR1 MRHNA and CDR2 SNTAGT. Trimming removed 3 bases at V and 1 base at J, with 7 bases between. The CDR3 has 14 residues. CDR3 sequence: CASSERGSYNEQFF. The CDR3 coding sequence is TGTGCCAGCAGTGAGAGGGGGTCCTACAATGAGCAGTTCTTC.